These T cell receptor beta chains were read from a single sample in a study of T-cell reconstitution after alpha-beta-depleted transplantation in children. TCRdb reprocessed the PCR reads via MiXCR and lists one record per CDR3 protein. This sample has roughly 490,000 distinct CDR3 sequences; about an eighth occur once, and the top ten carry 12% to 15%. Sequences were derived from PBMCs, mostly from graft donor cells, sampled 180 days after TCRalphabeta/CD19-depleted stem cell transplant. Source of these receptors: a female patient aged 2 to 10 who had a stem cell transplant for aplastic anemia, so the T cells may come from the graft donor. Both conserved end residues are part of each CDR3. Fields, in order: CDR3 length, clone size, J gene, V gene, CDR3 protein. Rows may omit the clone size; those that give it use once, few, many or a size class.

>12|few|TRBJ2-5|TRBV5-1
CASSLELGAQYF
>10|many|TRBJ2-7|TRBV28
CASSHYEQYF
>15|.|TRBJ1-2|TRBV7-3
CASSYGQGSSYGYTF
>15|.|TRBJ2-2|TRBV6-1
CASRTPRIRTGELFF
>15|.|TRBJ1-5|TRBV11-2
CASSLVPYSNQPQHF
>16|few|TRBJ1-1|TRBV20-1
CSATDRGQASNTEAFF
>14|.|TRBJ2-3|TRBV6-5
CASSYGESTDTQYF
>12|few|TRBJ2-7|TRBV14
CASSHLNYEQYF
>20|.|TRBJ2-1|TRBV11-2
CASSLSQRTSGSSSYNEQFF
>13|.|TRBJ1-4|TRBV2
CAQGVATNEKLFF
>16|many|TRBJ2-1|TRBV28
CASSPPAMWTYNEQFF
>14|.|TRBJ2-1|TRBV7-8
CASSSLSGGSEQFF
>15|.|TRBJ2-5|TRBV4-3
CASSHFRGYQETQYF
>16|few|TRBJ1-1|TRBV4-3
CASSQVGETGRVGAFF
>13|few|TRBJ2-7|TRBV7-2
CASSAVGAYEQYF
>15|.|TRBJ2-5|TRBV7-6
CASSIDRGVRETQYF
>17|.|TRBJ2-3|TRBV27
CASSFRLAGVGTDTQYF
>16|few|TRBJ2-5|TRBV18
CASSPPVTGSQETQYF
>15|.|TRBJ2-2|TRBV6-5
CASSYAAAFTGELFF
>15|.|TRBJ1-5|TRBV4-2
CASSQDSEGNQPQHF
>14|many|TRBJ2-7|TRBV20-1
CSASLTGGSYEQYF
>19|.|TRBJ1-3|TRBV5-1
CASSLRGTGGSLTGNTIYF
>17|few|TRBJ1-5|TRBV5-5
CASSLEEGWGQGQPQHF
>13|few|TRBJ1-1|TRBV29-1
CSVDGTLNTEAFF
>15|.|TRBJ2-3|TRBV5-1
CASSLAMTSTDTQYF
>14|.|TRBJ2-7|TRBV15
CATSRRVDSYEQYF
>17|many|TRBJ2-7|TRBV20-1
CSARGSSGRGALGEQYF
>12|few|TRBJ2-2|TRBV6-6
CASSYSKGELFF
>16|many|TRBJ2-5|TRBV7-9
CASSSTESWYQETQYF
>17|.|TRBJ2-3|TRBV4-3
CASSQDWDRASTDTQYF
>16|.|TRBJ2-1|TRBV5-4
CATKGRGRTVYNEQFF
>12|.|TRBJ2-1|TRBV5-1
CASSSGVNEQFF
>15|.|TRBJ2-3|TRBV7-9
CASSLVVGGTDTQYF
>13|few|TRBJ2-3|TRBV10-3
CASSGASTDTQYF
>15|once|TRBJ1-4|TRBV30
CAWSPTGGPNEKLFF
>15|few|TRBJ2-5|TRBV5-1
CASGGSVESTETQYF
>15|many|TRBJ2-1|TRBV7-3
CASSLRLAGGNEQFF
>16|.|TRBJ2-7|TRBV18
CASSPQWTSGAYEQYF
>11|few|TRBJ1-1|TRBV20-1
CSARGLAEAFF